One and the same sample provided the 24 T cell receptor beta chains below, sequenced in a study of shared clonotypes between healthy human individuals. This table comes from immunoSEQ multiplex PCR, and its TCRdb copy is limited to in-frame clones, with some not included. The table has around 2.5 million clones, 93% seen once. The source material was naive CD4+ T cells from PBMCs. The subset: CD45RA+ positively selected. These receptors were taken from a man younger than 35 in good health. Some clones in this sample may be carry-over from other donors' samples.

CDR3 amino acids: CASSQGPEVGNEQFF. Here the CDR3 DNA reads TGTGCCAGCAGCCAAGGGCCAGAGGTCGGTAATGAGCAGTTCTTC. The chain employs TRBV4-2 and TRBJ2-1; D call uncertain. V lost 1 base and J 7 bases, leaving 14 bases between the germline ends. The CDR3 sequence is 15 residues long. Germline V CDR1 and CDR2: LGHNA, YNFKEQ.

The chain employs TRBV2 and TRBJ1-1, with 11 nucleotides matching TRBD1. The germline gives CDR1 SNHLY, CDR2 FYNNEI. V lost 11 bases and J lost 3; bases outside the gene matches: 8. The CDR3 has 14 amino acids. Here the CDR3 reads CAYGTGGGDTEAFF. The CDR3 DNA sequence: TGTGCCTACGGGACAGGGGGAGGGGACACTGAAGCTTTCTTT. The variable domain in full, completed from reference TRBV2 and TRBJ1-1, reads EPEVTQTPSHQVTQMGQEVILRCVPISNHLYFYWYRQILGQKVEFLVSFYNNEISEKSEIFDDQFSVERPDGSNFTLKIRSTKLEDSAMYFCAYGTGGGDTEAFFGQGTRLTVV.

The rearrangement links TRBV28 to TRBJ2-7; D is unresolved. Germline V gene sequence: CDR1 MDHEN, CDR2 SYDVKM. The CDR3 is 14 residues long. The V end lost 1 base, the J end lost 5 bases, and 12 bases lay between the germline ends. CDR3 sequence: CASSLFAGRDEQYF. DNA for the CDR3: TGTGCCAGCAGTTTATTCGCAGGTAGGGACGAGCAGTACTTC.

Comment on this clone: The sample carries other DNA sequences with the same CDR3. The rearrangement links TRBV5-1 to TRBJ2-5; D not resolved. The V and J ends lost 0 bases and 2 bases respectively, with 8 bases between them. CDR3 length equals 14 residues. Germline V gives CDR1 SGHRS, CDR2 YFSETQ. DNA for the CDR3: TGCGCCAGCAGCTTGGGAGGCGTACAAGAGACCCAGTACTTC. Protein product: CASSLGGVQETQYF.

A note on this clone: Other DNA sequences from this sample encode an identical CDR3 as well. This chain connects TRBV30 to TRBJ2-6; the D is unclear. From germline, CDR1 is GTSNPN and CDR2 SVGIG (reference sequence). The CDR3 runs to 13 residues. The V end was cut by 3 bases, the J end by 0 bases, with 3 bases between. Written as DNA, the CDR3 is TGTGCCTGGAGAATCTCTGGGGCCAACGTCCTGACTTTC. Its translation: CAWRISGANVLTF.

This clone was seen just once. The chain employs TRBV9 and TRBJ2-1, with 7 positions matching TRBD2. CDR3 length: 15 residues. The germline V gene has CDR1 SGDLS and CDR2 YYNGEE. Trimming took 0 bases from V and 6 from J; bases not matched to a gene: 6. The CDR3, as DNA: TGTGCCAGCAGCGTAGTAGGAGCGGGGATCAATGAGCAGTTCTTC. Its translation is CASSVVGAGINEQFF.

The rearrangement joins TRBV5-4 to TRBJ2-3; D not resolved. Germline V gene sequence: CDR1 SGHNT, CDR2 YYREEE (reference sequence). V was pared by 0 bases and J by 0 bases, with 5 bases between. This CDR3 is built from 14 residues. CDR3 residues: CASSLDVSTDTQYF. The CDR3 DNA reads TGTGCCAGCAGCTTGGACGTTAGCACAGATACGCAGTATTTT. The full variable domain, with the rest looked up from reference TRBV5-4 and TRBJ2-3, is ETGVTQSPTHLIKTRGQQVTLRCSSQSGHNTVSWYQQALGQGPQFIFQYYREEENGRGNFPPRFSGLQFPNYSSELNVNALELDDSALYLCASSLDVSTDTQYFGPGTRLTVL.

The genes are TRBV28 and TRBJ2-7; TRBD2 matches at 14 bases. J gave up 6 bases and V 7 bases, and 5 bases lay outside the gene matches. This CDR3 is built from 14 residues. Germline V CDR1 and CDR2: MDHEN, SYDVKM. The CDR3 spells CASNPGLAGVEQYF. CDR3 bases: TGTGCCAGCAATCCGGGACTAGCGGGAGTCGAGCAGTACTTC.

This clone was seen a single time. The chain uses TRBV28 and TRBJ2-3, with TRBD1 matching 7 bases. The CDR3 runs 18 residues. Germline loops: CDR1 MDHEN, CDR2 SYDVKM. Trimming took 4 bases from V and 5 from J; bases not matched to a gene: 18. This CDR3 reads CASSSNRGSKKSGDTQYF. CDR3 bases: TGTGCCAGCAGTTCTAACAGGGGATCAAAAAAATCGGGAGATACGCAGTATTTT.

Here the CDR3 DNA reads TGTGCCAGCAGCGTGGGACACCGCTACGAGCAGTACTTC. This codes for CASSVGHRYEQYF. The J gene is TRBJ2-7, the V gene TRBV5-4; D might be TRBD1 (6 bases). The CDR3 extends over 13 amino acids. Trimming removed 4 bases from V and 3 bases from J, with 11 bases in between. CDR1 is SGHNT, CDR2 YYREEE, per germline (reference sequence).

The CDR3 reads CASSLVGGMYEQYF. CDR3 DNA sequence: TGTGCCAGCAGCTTAGTCGGGGGGATGTACGAGCAGTACTTC. The chain combines TRBV7-9 with TRBJ2-7; 7 bases fit TRBD2. V lost 1 base to trimming and J lost 4 bases; unmatched junction nucleotides: 4. The CDR3 consists of 14 residues. From germline, CDR1 is SEHNR and CDR2 FQNEAQ (reference sequence).

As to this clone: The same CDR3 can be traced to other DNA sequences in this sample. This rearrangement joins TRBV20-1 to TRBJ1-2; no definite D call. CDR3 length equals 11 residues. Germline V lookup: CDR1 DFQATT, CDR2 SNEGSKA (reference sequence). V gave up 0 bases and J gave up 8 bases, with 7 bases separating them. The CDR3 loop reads CSARDSGGYTF. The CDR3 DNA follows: TGCAGTGCTAGAGACTCCGGGGGCTACACCTTC.

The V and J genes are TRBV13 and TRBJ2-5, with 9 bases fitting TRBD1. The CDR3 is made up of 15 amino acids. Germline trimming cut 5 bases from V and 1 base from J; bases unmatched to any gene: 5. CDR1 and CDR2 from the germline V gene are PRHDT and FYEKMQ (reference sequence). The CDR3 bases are TGTGCCAGCAGCACGACAGGGGGGTTCCAAGAGACCCAGTACTTC. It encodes CASSTTGGFQETQYF.

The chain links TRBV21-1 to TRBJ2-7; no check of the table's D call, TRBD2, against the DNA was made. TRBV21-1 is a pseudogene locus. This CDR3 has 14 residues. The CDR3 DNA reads TGTGCCAGCAGCCATAGCGGGCGACTCTACGAGCAGTACTTC. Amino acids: CASSHSGRLYEQYF.

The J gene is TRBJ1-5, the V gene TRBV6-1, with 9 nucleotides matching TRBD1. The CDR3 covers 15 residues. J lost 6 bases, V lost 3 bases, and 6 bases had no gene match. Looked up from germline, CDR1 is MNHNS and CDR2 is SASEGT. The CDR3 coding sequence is TGTGCCAGCAGTGATTTGCGGACAGGGGCTCAGCCCCAGCATTTT. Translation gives CASSDLRTGAQPQHF.

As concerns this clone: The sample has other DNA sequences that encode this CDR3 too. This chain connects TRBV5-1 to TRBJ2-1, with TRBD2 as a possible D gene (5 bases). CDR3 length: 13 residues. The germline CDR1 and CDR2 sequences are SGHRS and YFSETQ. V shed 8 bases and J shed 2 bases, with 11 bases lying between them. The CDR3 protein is CASSTGTYNEQFF. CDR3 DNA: TGCGCCAGTAGCACGGGGACCTACAATGAGCAGTTCTTC. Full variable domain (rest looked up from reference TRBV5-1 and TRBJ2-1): KAGVTQTPRYLIKTRGQQVTLSCSPISGHRSVSWYQQTPGQGLQFLFEYFSETQRNKGNFPGRFSGRQFSNSRSEMNVSTLELGDSALYLCASSTGTYNEQFFGPGTRLTVL.

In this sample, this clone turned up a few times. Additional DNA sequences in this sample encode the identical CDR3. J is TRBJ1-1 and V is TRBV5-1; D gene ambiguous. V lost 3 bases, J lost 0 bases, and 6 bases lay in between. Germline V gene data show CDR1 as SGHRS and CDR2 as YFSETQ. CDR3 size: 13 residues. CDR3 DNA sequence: TGCGCCAGCAGCTCCAACATGAACACTGAAGCTTTCTTT. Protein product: CASSSNMNTEAFF.

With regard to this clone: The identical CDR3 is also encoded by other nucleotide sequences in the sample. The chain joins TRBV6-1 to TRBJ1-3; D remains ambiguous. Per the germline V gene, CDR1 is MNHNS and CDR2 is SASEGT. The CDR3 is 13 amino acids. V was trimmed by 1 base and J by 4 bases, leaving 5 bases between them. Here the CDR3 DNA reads TGTGCCAGCAGTGAAGTAGAGGGAAACACCATATATTTT. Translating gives CASSEVEGNTIYF.

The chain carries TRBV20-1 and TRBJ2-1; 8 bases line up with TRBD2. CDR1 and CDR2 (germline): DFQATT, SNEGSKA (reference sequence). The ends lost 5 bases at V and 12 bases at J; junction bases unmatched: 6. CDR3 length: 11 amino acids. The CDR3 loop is CSAPDGTRQFF. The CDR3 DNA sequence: TGCAGTGCTCCTGACGGGACTAGGCAGTTCTTC.

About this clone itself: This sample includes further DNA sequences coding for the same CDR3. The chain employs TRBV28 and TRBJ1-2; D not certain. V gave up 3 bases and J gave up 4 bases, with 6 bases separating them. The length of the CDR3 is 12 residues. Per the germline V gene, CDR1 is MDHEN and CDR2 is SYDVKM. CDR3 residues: CASSFRGYGYTF. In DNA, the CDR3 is TGTGCCAGCAGTTTTCGTGGCTATGGCTACACCTTC.

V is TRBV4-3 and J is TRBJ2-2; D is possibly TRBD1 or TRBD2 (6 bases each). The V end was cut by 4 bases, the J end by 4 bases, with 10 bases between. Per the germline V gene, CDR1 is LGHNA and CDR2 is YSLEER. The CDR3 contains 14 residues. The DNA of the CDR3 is TGCGCCAGCAGCCGGAGGGGGGCCACCGGGGAGCTGTTTTTT. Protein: CASSRRGATGELFF.

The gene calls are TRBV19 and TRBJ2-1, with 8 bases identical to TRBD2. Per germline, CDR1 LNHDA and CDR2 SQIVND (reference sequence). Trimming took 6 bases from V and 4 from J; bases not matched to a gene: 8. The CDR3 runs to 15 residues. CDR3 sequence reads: CASSPGLGKYNEQFF. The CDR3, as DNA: TGTGCCAGTAGCCCGGGACTAGGTAAATACAATGAGCAGTTCTTC.

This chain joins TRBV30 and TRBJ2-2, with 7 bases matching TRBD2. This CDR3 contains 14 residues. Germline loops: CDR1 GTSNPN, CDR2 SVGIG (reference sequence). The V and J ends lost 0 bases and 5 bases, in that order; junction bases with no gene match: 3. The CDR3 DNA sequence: TGTGCCTGGAGTGTCCAGGGAGGGACCGGGGAGCTGTTTTTT. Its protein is CAWSVQGGTGELFF.

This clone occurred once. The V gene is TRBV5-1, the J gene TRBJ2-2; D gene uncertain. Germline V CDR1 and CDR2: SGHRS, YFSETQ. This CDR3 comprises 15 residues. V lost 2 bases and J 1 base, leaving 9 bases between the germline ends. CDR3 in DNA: TGCGCCAGCAGCTTTGACAATATGAACACCGGGGAGCTGTTTTTT. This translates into CASSFDNMNTGELFF.